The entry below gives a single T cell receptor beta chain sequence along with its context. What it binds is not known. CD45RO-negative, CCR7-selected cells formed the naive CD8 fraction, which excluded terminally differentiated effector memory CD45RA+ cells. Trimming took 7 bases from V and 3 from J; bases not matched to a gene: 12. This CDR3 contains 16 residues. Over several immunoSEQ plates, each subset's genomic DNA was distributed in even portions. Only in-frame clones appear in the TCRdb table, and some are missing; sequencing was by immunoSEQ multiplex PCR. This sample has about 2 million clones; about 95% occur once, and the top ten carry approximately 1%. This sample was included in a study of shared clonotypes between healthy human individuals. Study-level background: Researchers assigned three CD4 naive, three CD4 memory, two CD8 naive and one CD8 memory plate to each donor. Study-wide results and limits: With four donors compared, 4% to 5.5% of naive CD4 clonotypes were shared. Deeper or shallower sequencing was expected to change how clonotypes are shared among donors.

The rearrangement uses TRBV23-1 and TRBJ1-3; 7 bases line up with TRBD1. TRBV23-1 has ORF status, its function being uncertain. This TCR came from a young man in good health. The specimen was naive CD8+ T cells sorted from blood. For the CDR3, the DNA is TGCGCCAGCACCCGAGGGAAGGGGGCTTTTGGAAACACCATATATTTT. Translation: CASTRGKGAFGNTIYF.